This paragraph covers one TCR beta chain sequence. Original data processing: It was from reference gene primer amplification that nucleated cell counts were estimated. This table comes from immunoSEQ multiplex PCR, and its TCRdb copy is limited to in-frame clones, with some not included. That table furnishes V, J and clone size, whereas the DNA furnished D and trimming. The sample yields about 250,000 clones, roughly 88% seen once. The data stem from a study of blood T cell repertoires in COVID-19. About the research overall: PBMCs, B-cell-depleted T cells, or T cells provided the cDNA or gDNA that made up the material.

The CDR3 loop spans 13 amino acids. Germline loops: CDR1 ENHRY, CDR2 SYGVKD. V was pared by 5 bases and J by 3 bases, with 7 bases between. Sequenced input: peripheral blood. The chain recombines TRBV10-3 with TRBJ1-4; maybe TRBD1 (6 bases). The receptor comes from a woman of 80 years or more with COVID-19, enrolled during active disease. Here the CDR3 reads CAISQGSNEKLFF. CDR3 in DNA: TGTGCCATCAGTCAGGGGTCTAATGAAAAACTGTTTTTT.